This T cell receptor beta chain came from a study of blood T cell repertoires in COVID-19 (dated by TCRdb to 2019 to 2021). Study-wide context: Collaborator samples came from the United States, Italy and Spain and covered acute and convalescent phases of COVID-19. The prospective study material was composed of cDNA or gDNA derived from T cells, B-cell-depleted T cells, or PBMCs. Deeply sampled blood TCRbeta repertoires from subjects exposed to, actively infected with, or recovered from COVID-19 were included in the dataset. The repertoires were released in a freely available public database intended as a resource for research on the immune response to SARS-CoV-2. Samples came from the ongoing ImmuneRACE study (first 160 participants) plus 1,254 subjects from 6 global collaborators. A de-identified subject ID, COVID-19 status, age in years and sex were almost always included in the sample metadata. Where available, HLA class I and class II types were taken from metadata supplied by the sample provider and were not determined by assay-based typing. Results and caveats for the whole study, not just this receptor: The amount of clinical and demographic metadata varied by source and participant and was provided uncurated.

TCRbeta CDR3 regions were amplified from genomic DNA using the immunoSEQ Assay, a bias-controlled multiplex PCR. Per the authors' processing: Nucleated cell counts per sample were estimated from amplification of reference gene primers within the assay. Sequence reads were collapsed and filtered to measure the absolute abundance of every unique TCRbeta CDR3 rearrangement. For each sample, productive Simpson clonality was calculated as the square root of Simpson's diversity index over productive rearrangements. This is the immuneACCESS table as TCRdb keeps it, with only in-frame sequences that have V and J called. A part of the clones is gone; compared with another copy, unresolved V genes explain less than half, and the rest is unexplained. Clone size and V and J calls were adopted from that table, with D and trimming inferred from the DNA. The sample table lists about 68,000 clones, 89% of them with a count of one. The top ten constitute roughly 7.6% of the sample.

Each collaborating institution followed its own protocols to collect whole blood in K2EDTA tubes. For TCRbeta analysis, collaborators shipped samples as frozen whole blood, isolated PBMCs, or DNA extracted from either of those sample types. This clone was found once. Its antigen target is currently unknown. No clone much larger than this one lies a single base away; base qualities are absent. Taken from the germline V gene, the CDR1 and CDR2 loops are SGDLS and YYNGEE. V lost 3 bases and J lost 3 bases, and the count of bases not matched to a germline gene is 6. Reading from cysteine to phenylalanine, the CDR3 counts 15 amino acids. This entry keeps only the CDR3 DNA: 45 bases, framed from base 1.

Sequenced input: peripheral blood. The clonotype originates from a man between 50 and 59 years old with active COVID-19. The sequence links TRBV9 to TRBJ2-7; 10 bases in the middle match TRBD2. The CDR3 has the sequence CASSETGTSDYEQYF. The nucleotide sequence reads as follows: TGTGCCAGCAGCGAAACCGGGACTAGCGACTACGAGCAGTACTTC.